These 26 T cell receptor beta chains were all obtained from the same sample, sequenced in a study of cytomegalovirus exposure and HLA in healthy donors. In the PCR, 60 Vbeta and 13 Jbeta primers were used. This table comes from immunoSEQ multiplex PCR, and its TCRdb copy is limited to in-frame clones, with some not included. The table shows 99,000 or so clones, with about four fifths occurring only once. Sequencing was done on a sample of PBMCs. Receptors were obtained from a middle-aged man in good health and CMV-seronegative.

This chain connects TRBV4-1 to TRBJ2-7; a possible D gene is TRBD1 (7 bases). The ends were cut back, 2 bases at V and 8 bases at J, with 28 bases in the middle. Per germline, CDR1 MGHRA and CDR2 YSYEKL. This CDR3 is 18 amino acids long. The CDR3 spells CASSQTGLAGQQSLKQYF. CDR3 DNA: TGCGCCAGCAGCCAAACTGGTTTGGCGGGACAGCAAAGTTTGAAGCAGTACTTC.

The chain is built from TRBV27 and TRBJ2-7; 7 bases are a match to TRBD1. CDR1 and CDR2 (germline): MNHEY, SMNVEV (reference sequence). The CDR3 spans 15 residues. After removal of 6 bases from V and 3 bases from J, the junction contained 11 bases not matched to a gene. The CDR3 sequence: CASSQHRGEVYEQYF. The CDR3 nucleotides read TGTGCCAGCAGCCAACACAGGGGAGAGGTCTACGAGCAGTACTTC.

This clone has a handful of counts. The rearrangement joins TRBV19 to TRBJ1-4; D gene unclear. The CDR3 has 16 residues. Germline V gene lookup returns CDR1 LNHDA and CDR2 SQIVND (reference sequence). V lost 5 bases and J 7 bases, leaving 20 bases between the germline ends. CDR3 in amino acids: CASSSGLGTAGEKLFF. The CDR3 region has the DNA TGTGCCAGTAGTTCCGGGTTGGGAACAGCGGGTGAAAAACTGTTTTTT.

CDR3 amino acids: CASSISGYEQYF. CDR3 coding DNA: TGTGCCAGTAGTATTAGCGGATACGAGCAGTACTTC. The chain joins TRBV19 to TRBJ2-7; a possible D gene is TRBD2 (6 bases). Germline values: CDR1 LNHDA, CDR2 SQIVND (reference sequence). Trimming removed 3 bases from V and 4 bases from J, with 7 bases in between. CDR3 size: 12 residues.

The chain combines TRBV19 with TRBJ1-2; D unresolved. Per germline, CDR1 LNHDA and CDR2 SQIVND (reference sequence). The CDR3 length is 14 residues. Trimming stripped 3 bases from V and 2 bases from J, with 10 bases between. CDR3 in amino acids: CASSIAGSNYGYTF. The CDR3 nucleotides read TGTGCCAGTAGTATCGCGGGCTCCAACTATGGCTACACCTTC.

V gene TRBV5-1 combines with J gene TRBJ2-7; 9 bases fit TRBD2. The V gene end was trimmed by 4 bases and the J gene end by 6 bases; junction bases not matched to a gene: 8. Germline V lookup: CDR1 SGHRS, CDR2 YFSETQ. The CDR3 has 14 amino acids. CDR3 loop: CASSIAGVYGEQYF. The CDR3 nucleotides read TGCGCCAGCAGCATAGCGGGAGTATATGGCGAGCAGTACTTC.

A single count supports this clone. V usage is TRBV6-1 and J usage is TRBJ1-1, with TRBD1 identical over 8 bases. This CDR3 region has 14 residues. V lost 8 bases and J lost 1; bases outside the gene matches: 6. Germline V CDR1 and CDR2: MNHNS, SASEGT. CDR3 residues: CASQTGVWNTEAFF. The CDR3 bases are TGTGCCAGCCAGACAGGGGTGTGGAACACTGAAGCTTTCTTT.

The chain has TRBV9 and TRBJ2-2, with 8 positions matching TRBD2. J gave up 7 bases and V 0 bases, and 8 bases lay outside the gene matches. Germline V gene sequence: CDR1 SGDLS, CDR2 YYNGEE. This CDR3 contains 16 residues. CDR3 protein: CASSVVSGTVGGELFF. DNA of the CDR3: TGTGCCAGCAGCGTAGTTAGCGGGACGGTAGGCGGGGAGCTGTTTTTT.

This chain joins TRBV11-2 and TRBJ2-3, with 14 bases identical to TRBD2. The CDR3 totals 16 residues. Trimming at V came to 5 bases and at J to 4 bases, leaving 5 bases not matched to a gene. CDR1 is SGHAT and CDR2 is FQNNGV in the germline V gene. The CDR3 loop reads CASSPPGLAGADTQYF. CDR3 coding DNA: TGTGCCAGCAGCCCGCCGGGACTAGCGGGAGCAGATACGCAGTATTTT.

The chain employs TRBV5-1 and TRBJ1-4; the match to TRBD1 covers 8 bases. Germline V gene lookup returns CDR1 SGHRS and CDR2 YFSETQ. V shed 0 bases and J 7 bases; nucleotides not matched to a gene: 5. The CDR3 extends over 15 amino acids. CDR3 nucleotide sequence: TGCGCCAGCAGCTTGGGGCAGGGGGCAAGTGAAAAACTGTTTTTT. Translating it yields CASSLGQGASEKLFF.

This chain links TRBV4-1 with TRBJ2-5, with a weak D call TRBD2 (5 bases). CDR3 length equals 14 residues. The germline gives CDR1 MGHRA, CDR2 YSYEKL. The V gene lost 3 bases and the J gene lost 5 bases, with 13 bases spanning the gap. In nucleotides, the CDR3 is TGCGCCAGCAGCCAGCAAACTAGTGCGGAGACCCAGTACTTC. The encoded protein is CASSQQTSAETQYF.

Within the sample, this clone is medium-sized. The V call is TRBV4-1, the J call TRBJ2-3, with 10 bases identical to TRBD2. After removal of 2 bases from V and 2 bases from J, the junction contained 10 bases not matched to a gene. Germline-derived CDR1 and CDR2 are MGHRA and YSYEKL. CDR3 length: 18 residues. The CDR3 bases are TGCGCCAGCAGCCAAAAGTTTATGCTAGCGGGGGCCACAGATACGCAGTATTTT. Translation: CASSQKFMLAGATDTQYF.

The chain links TRBV4-1 to TRBJ2-5; TRBD1 agrees at 7 bases. There are 15 residues in the CDR3. V shed 2 bases, J shed 5 bases, and the junction held 8 bases outside the gene matches. CDR1 and CDR2 from the germline V gene are MGHRA and YSYEKL. The CDR3: CASSQPGQSLETQYF. CDR3 nucleotides: TGCGCCAGCAGCCAACCGGGACAGTCCCTGGAGACCCAGTACTTC.

This clone is a singleton in its sample. The chain has TRBV2 and TRBJ1-4; D unresolved. Germline assignment: CDR1 SNHLY and CDR2 FYNNEI. CDR3 length equals 14 residues. The V end was cut by 4 bases, the J end by 0 bases, with 6 bases between. The CDR3 DNA sequence: TGTGCCAGCAGTGCCGACTCAACTAATGAAAAACTGTTTTTT. Its protein product is CASSADSTNEKLFF.

This chain joins TRBV18 and TRBJ1-6; TRBD1 aligns across 7 bases. The CDR3 has 14 residues. V dropped 4 bases and J dropped 6; count of bases not matched to a gene: 3. The germline V gene has CDR1 KGHSH and CDR2 LQKENI. The CDR3 sequence is CASSLDRANSPLHF. In DNA form, the CDR3 reads TGTGCCAGCTCACTAGACAGGGCTAATTCACCCCTCCACTTT.

This chain joins TRBV19 and TRBJ1-5; D is possibly TRBD1 (5 bases). The V gene lost 3 bases and the J gene lost 2 bases, with 8 bases spanning the gap. Germline values: CDR1 LNHDA, CDR2 SQIVND (reference sequence). The CDR3 length is 14 residues. This chain's CDR3 is CASSMEQGNQPQHF. CDR3 sequence (DNA): TGTGCCAGTAGTATGGAACAGGGCAATCAGCCCCAGCATTTT.

The genes are TRBV11-3 and TRBJ1-5, with D unclear. CDR3 length: 14 residues. V was trimmed by 7 bases and J by 3 bases, leaving 13 bases between them. The germline gives CDR1 SGHNT, CDR2 YENEEA. The CDR3 region is CASTPNRYNQPQHF. The CDR3 DNA is TGTGCCAGCACCCCAAACAGATACAATCAGCCCCAGCATTTT.

This clone was counted only a few times. The V call is TRBV6-1, the J call TRBJ2-3; 11 bases align to TRBD2. The CDR3 runs to 14 residues. Germline values: CDR1 MNHNS, CDR2 SASEGT. Trimming at V came to 4 bases and at J to 4 bases, leaving 1 base not matched to a gene. CDR3 in amino acids: CASSGTSGPDTQYF. CDR3 bases: TGTGCCAGCAGTGGGACTAGCGGGCCAGATACGCAGTATTTT.

The chain employs TRBV2 and TRBJ1-1, with D tentatively TRBD1 (5 bases). Germline CDR1 SNHLY, CDR2 FYNNEI. V was trimmed by 2 bases and J by 6 bases, leaving 22 bases between them. The CDR3 extends over 17 amino acids. The CDR3 loop is CASSELGGGRRSAEAFF. Here the CDR3 DNA reads TGTGCCAGCAGTGAATTGGGCGGGGGAAGGCGTTCGGCTGAAGCTTTCTTT.

There are a few counts of this clone. The J gene is TRBJ1-1, the V gene TRBV9; D not resolved. The CDR3 runs to 15 residues. Trimming cost V 4 bases and J 3 bases, with 16 bases left between them. Germline-derived CDR1 and CDR2 are SGDLS and YYNGEE. The CDR3 loop is CASSISPQADTEAFF. The CDR3 nucleotides are TGTGCCAGCAGCATATCCCCACAAGCGGACACTGAAGCTTTCTTT.

The chain has TRBV2 and TRBJ1-5; 11 bases align to TRBD1. Germline trimming cut 8 bases from V and 5 bases from J; bases unmatched to any gene: 5. The CDR3 is made up of 14 amino acids. Germline lookup yields CDR1 SNHLY and CDR2 FYNNEI. In DNA, the CDR3 is TGTGCCAGCTCCGGACAGGGGGCTGATCAGCCCCAGCATTTT. Encoded protein: CASSGQGADQPQHF. The whole variable domain, filled in from reference TRBV2 and TRBJ1-5, reads EPEVTQTPSHQVTQMGQEVILRCVPISNHLYFYWYRQILGQKVEFLVSFYNNEISEKSEIFDDQFSVERPDGSNFTLKIRSTKLEDSAMYFCASSGQGADQPQHFGDGTRLSIL.

The CDR3 sequence is CASSEVTGADTQYF. The CDR3 DNA sequence: TGTGCCAGCAGTGAGGTGACAGGGGCAGATACGCAGTATTTT. The chain combines TRBV6-4 with TRBJ2-3, with 8 bases fitting TRBD1. CDR1 is MRHNA, CDR2 SNTAGT, per germline. This CDR3 contains 14 residues. Losses at the gene ends were 3 bases for V and 4 bases for J; bases not matched to a gene: 3.

The sample holds a few counts of this clone. The chain combines TRBV5-6 with TRBJ1-2; perhaps TRBD1 as D (5 bases). V was trimmed by 1 base and J by 8 bases, leaving 18 bases between them. Germline assignment: CDR1 SGHDT and CDR2 YYEEEE. The CDR3 sequence is 15 residues long. CDR3 amino acids: CASSLIGQGGRGYTF. CDR3 DNA: TGTGCCAGCAGCTTGATTGGGCAGGGAGGGCGCGGCTACACCTTC.

The chain links TRBV6-5 to TRBJ1-5; possible D gene TRBD1, 6 bases. The V gene's germline CDR1 is MNHEY and CDR2 SVGAGI. The CDR3 is 15 amino acids. V lost 7 bases to trimming and J lost 9 bases, with 22 bases between them. Here the CDR3 reads CASTQTGLGPLPQHF. CDR3 DNA: TGTGCCAGCACCCAGACAGGCCTAGGCCCCTTGCCCCAGCATTTT.

The gene calls are TRBV7-3 and TRBJ1-3; 8 bases align to TRBD1. In germline, CDR1 is SGHTA, CDR2 FQGTGA. Trimming removed 3 bases from V and 0 bases from J; junction bases left unmatched: 7. This CDR3 has 17 amino acids. The CDR3: CASSLTGTGPSGNTIYF. As DNA, the CDR3 is TGTGCCAGCAGCTTGACCGGGACAGGCCCCTCTGGAAACACCATATATTTT.

This clone was observed a few times. V usage is TRBV7-2 and J usage is TRBJ1-5; D gene uncertain. Trimming pared 2 bases from V and 7 bases from J, leaving 9 bases between. The CDR3 extends over 13 amino acids. Germline-derived CDR1 and CDR2 are SGHTA and FQGNSA. The CDR3 nucleotides read TGTGCCAGCAGCTTACCGGGAGGCCAGCCCCAGCATTTT. It codes for CASSLPGGQPQHF. Full variable domain (rest looked up from reference TRBV7-2 and TRBJ1-5): GAGVSQSPSNKVTEKGKDVELRCDPISGHTALYWYRQSLGQGLEFLIYFQGNSAPDKSGLPSDRFSAERTGGSVSTLTIQRTQQEDSAVYLCASSLPGGQPQHFGDGTRLSIL.